This T cell receptor (beta chain) stems from a study of OX40 agonist ivuxolimab in advanced cancers. The CDR3 runs 13 residues. Trimming stripped 5 bases from V and 8 bases from J, with 13 bases between. In germline, CDR1 is MGHRA, CDR2 YSYEKL. This clone was observed many times. TCRdb's copy holds only in-frame clones and misses some; the assay was immunoSEQ multiplex PCR. The data hold about 59,000 clones, with over 75% observed a single time. The starting material was CD4+ or CD8+ T cells sorted from blood, obtained in a trial of the OX40 agonist ivuxolimab. The source is an adult with an advanced solid tumor such as melanoma, head and neck, liver or kidney cancer. The V and J genes are TRBV4-1 and TRBJ2-1; D may be TRBD1 (5 bases). The CDR3 coding sequence is TGCGCCAGCAGCTTCCAGGGTGATCATGAGCAGTTCTTC. It codes for CASSFQGDHEQFF.